The source of this T cell receptor beta chain is a study of blood T cell repertoires in COVID-19. Turning to the study itself: The United States, Italy and Spain supplied acute and convalescent COVID-19 samples. T cells, B-cell-depleted T cells, or PBMCs provided the cDNA or gDNA that served as material.

Authors' processing steps: Researchers report that nucleated cell counts were estimated from reference gene primer amplification. Using immunoSEQ multiplex PCR, the repertoire was profiled, and TCRdb retains in-frame clones only, with some absent. Clone size and V and J calls were adopted from that table, with D and trimming inferred from the DNA. The data hold 150,000 to 200,000 clones, with approximately 88% observed a single time. This CDR3 contains 15 residues. Germline loops: CDR1 SGHVS, CDR2 FNYEAQ. Trimming took 4 bases from V and 4 from J, leaving 14 bases between them. This chain links TRBV7-6 with TRBJ2-1; maybe TRBD2 (6 bases). Sequencing input: peripheral blood. This TCR was sampled from a woman aged 30 to 39 with acute or convalescent COVID-19. The CDR3 region is CASSSLASNYNEQFF. CDR3 coding DNA: TGTGCCAGCAGCTCCCTAGCGTCTAATTACAATGAGCAGTTCTTC.